This TCR beta chain is drawn from a study of blood T cell repertoires in COVID-19. Study-level background: The origin of the acute and convalescent COVID-19 samples was the United States, Italy and Spain. The cDNA or gDNA used as material had been derived from T cells, B-cell-depleted T cells, or PBMCs.

Those who participated ranged in age from about 18 to 89 years and resided in around 22 US areas. Libraries were prepared by immunoSEQ multiplex PCR; TCRdb keeps only in-frame clonotypes and omits some of them. The sample lists under 300,000 clones, over 75% occurring once. The V gene's germline CDR1 is KGHDR and CDR2 SFDVKD. There are 16 residues in the CDR3. V shed 2 bases and J 2 bases; nucleotides not matched to a gene: 5. The sequence came from a woman aged 45-65 years who had recovered from COVID-19. Sequencing was carried out using PBMCs or T cells enriched from blood (not recorded which). The chain combines TRBV24-1 with TRBJ2-3, with TRBD2 identical over 8 bases. CDR3 bases: TGTGCCACCAGTGATTCACTAGCGGCTTACACAGATACGCAGTATTTT. Translating it yields CATSDSLAAYTDTQYF.